This entry lists 22 T cell receptor beta chains sequenced from one sample in a study of CD8+ T cells in alopecia areata. The treatment: oral pan-JAK inhibitor, 5-10 mg twice daily. TCR sequencing used cDNA made by reverse transcription of extracted RNA. Measured with immunoSEQ multiplex PCR; TCRdb has only the in-frame clones, and not every one. The sample includes under 300,000 clones, roughly 60% of them seen just once. Material: CD4+ T cells sorted from blood, obtained around week 54, from a patient treated with tofacitinib. The source of these receptors is a human donor with alopecia areata.

The table lists this clone with a few counts. This chain uses TRBV4-1 with TRBJ1-6, with D maybe TRBD1 (6 bases). There are 16 residues in the CDR3. With 3 bases removed from V and 8 bases from J, the gap between germline ends came to 17 bases. The germline V gene has CDR1 MGHRA and CDR2 YSYEKL. The CDR3 sequence is CASSQVAGHRDSPLHF. CDR3 DNA: TGCGCCAGCAGCCAGGTGGCGGGACACCGAGATTCACCCCTCCACTTT.

The chain recombines TRBV30 with TRBJ2-3; 7 bases are shared with TRBD2. The CDR3 extends over 16 amino acids. Trimming cost V 5 bases and J 2 bases; bases outside gene matches: 13. Germline assignment: CDR1 GTSNPN and CDR2 SVGIG (reference sequence). DNA for the CDR3: TGTGCCTGGGGTCCCCCAGGGCGGGGGAACACAGATACGCAGTATTTT. It yields the protein CAWGPPGRGNTDTQYF.

Only a few counts were recorded for this clone. This sequence joins TRBV30 and TRBJ2-1; maybe TRBD1 (7 bases). CDR3 length: 15 amino acids. The V gene lost 0 bases and the J gene lost 6 bases, with 15 bases spanning the gap. Germline V gene sequence: CDR1 GTSNPN, CDR2 SVGIG (reference sequence). The chain's CDR3 is CAWSVPGGLSNEQFF. Here the CDR3 DNA reads TGTGCCTGGAGTGTACCAGGGGGGCTCTCCAATGAGCAGTTCTTC.

The gene calls are TRBV9 and TRBJ2-7; 7 bases are a match to TRBD2. The CDR3 length is 16 residues. J was trimmed by 5 bases and V by 1 base; bases with no gene match: 12. Looked up from germline, CDR1 is SGDLS and CDR2 is YYNGEE. The CDR3 loop reads CASSVFGGMTSNEQYF. The CDR3 nucleotides read TGTGCCAGCAGCGTATTTGGGGGAATGACTAGCAACGAGCAGTACTTC.

The V call is TRBV7-2, the J call TRBJ2-6; 9 nucleotides line up with TRBD1. The CDR3 runs 17 residues. J lost 4 bases, V lost 5 bases, and 9 bases had no gene match. CDR1 and CDR2 from the germline V gene are SGHTA and FQGNSA. The CDR3 nucleotides read TGTGCCAGCAGCAACTCCGGGACAGGGCAAGGGGCCAACGTCCTGACTTTC. Protein product: CASSNSGTGQGANVLTF.

The chain is built from TRBV5-1 and TRBJ2-1; D remains ambiguous. The germline gives CDR1 SGHRS, CDR2 YFSETQ. The CDR3 sequence is 12 residues long. Trimming cost V 4 bases and J 10 bases, with 12 bases left between them. CDR3: CASSLRPPEQFF. The CDR3 coding sequence is TGCGCCAGCAGCCTCCGACCCCCCGAGCAGTTCTTC.

The J gene is TRBJ1-5, the V gene TRBV7-2, with TRBD1 matching over 7 bases. V shed 1 base and J 11 bases; nucleotides not matched to a gene: 11. Germline lookup yields CDR1 SGHTA and CDR2 FQGNSA. This CDR3 has 15 residues. The CDR3 loop reads CASSLGGTAIGAQHF. The CDR3 DNA reads TGTGCCAGCAGCTTAGGAGGGACAGCTATAGGGGCCCAGCATTTT.

The chain has TRBV30 and TRBJ2-3; 7 bases match TRBD2. Germline trimming cut 2 bases from V and 2 bases from J; bases unmatched to any gene: 7. Per germline, CDR1 GTSNPN and CDR2 SVGIG (reference sequence). The CDR3 runs 15 residues. The CDR3 is CAWSPGLIPTDTQYF. The CDR3 DNA reads as TGTGCCTGGAGTCCGGGACTAATCCCCACAGATACGCAGTATTTT.

This chain links TRBV18 with TRBJ2-4; the match to TRBD1 covers 7 bases. CDR1 and CDR2 from the germline V gene are KGHSH and LQKENI. The CDR3 sequence is 17 residues long. V was clipped by 2 bases and J by 1 base; unmatched bases: 8. CDR3 loop: CASSPWDSHKAKNIQYF. The CDR3 region has the DNA TGTGCCAGCTCACCATGGGACAGCCACAAGGCCAAAAACATTCAGTACTTC. The complete variable domain, with remaining parts taken from reference TRBV18 and TRBJ2-4, reads NAGVMQNPRHLVRRRGQEARLRCSPMKGHSHVYWYRQLPEEGLKFMVYLQKENIIDESGMPKERFSAEFPKEGPSILRIQQVVRGDSAAYFCASSPWDSHKAKNIQYFGAGTRLSVL.

The chain employs TRBV5-1 and TRBJ2-3; 11 positions agree with TRBD1. V shed 4 bases and J 4 bases; nucleotides not matched to a gene: 8. The CDR3 runs to 16 residues. Germline V gene lookup returns CDR1 SGHRS and CDR2 YFSETQ. The CDR3 is CASSIGQGAGADTQYF. CDR3 coding DNA: TGCGCCAGCAGCATCGGACAGGGGGCAGGAGCAGATACGCAGTATTTT.

The J gene is TRBJ1-5, the V gene TRBV10-3, with D unclear. V was pared by 3 bases and J by 7 bases, with 10 bases between. Germline lookup yields CDR1 ENHRY and CDR2 SYGVKD. The CDR3 contains 13 residues. The CDR3 DNA reads TGTGCCATCAGTGAAAGTGGTTCCCAGCCCCAGCATTTT. It specifies CAISESGSQPQHF.

In its sample, this clone was seen a few times. The chain joins TRBV5-4 to TRBJ1-2; D remains ambiguous. Trimming removed 4 bases at V and 4 bases at J, with 14 bases between. The germline gives CDR1 SGHNT, CDR2 YYREEE (reference sequence). The CDR3 extends over 14 amino acids. The CDR3 DNA reads as TGTGCCAGCAGCCCCAGGACCCCAGGCTATGGCTACACCTTC. It codes for CASSPRTPGYGYTF.

V is TRBV18 and J is TRBJ2-7; no clear D. Trimming cost V 3 bases and J 3 bases, with 3 bases left between them. The CDR3 spans 11 residues. CDR1 is KGHSH, CDR2 LQKENI, per germline. CDR3 sequence reads: CASSPDYEQYF. The CDR3 coding sequence is TGTGCCAGCTCACCCGACTACGAGCAGTACTTC.

The chain recombines TRBV29-1 with TRBJ1-2; D is ambiguous. CDR1 SQVTM and CDR2 ANQGSEA come from the germline V gene. The CDR3 length is 13 residues. Trimming removed 0 bases from V and 8 bases from J, with 13 bases in between. CDR3 in DNA: TGCAGCGTTGAAGATCAAGGCCAGTCCGGCTACACCTTC. It specifies CSVEDQGQSGYTF. The whole variable domain, filled in from reference TRBV29-1 and TRBJ1-2, reads SAVISQKPSRDICQRGTSLTIQCQVDSQVTMMFWYRQQPGQSLTLIATANQGSEATYESGFVIDKFPISRPNLTFSTLTVSNMSPEDSSIYLCSVEDQGQSGYTFGSGTRLTVV.

This clone came up once. The chain employs TRBV30 and TRBJ1-2, with a tentative D call TRBD1 (5 bases). The germline CDR1 and CDR2 sequences are GTSNPN and SVGIG (reference sequence). There are 15 residues in the CDR3. The germline V and J ends were trimmed by 3 bases and 7 bases, with 21 bases remaining between them. CDR3 sequence reads: CAWSSGTGFNRGYTF. The CDR3 region has the DNA TGTGCCTGGAGCTCAGGGACCGGCTTTAACCGTGGCTACACCTTC. The variable domain in full, completed from reference TRBV30 and TRBJ1-2, reads SQTIHQWPATLVQPVGSPLSLECTVEGTSNPNLYWYRQAAGRGLQLLFYSVGIGQISSEVPQNLSASRPQDRQFILSSKKLLLSDSGFYLCAWSSGTGFNRGYTFGSGTRLTVV.

The CDR3 DNA follows: TGTGCCAGCAGCGCCACCGGGAGCCAAGAGACCCAGTACTTC. Translated: CASSATGSQETQYF. This chain links TRBV9 with TRBJ2-5; D is perhaps TRBD2 (6 bases). Germline V CDR1 and CDR2: SGDLS, YYNGEE. V lost 3 bases and J lost 1, with 10 bases in between. This CDR3 contains 14 residues.

This clone appeared once. V is TRBV11-2 and J is TRBJ2-5, with 11 bases identical to TRBD2. The CDR3 has 16 amino acids. V shed 5 bases, J shed 5 bases, and the junction held 10 bases outside the gene matches. Germline assignment: CDR1 SGHAT and CDR2 FQNNGV. The CDR3 loop is CASSQGTSGGGETQYF. The CDR3 nucleotides are TGTGCCAGCAGCCAGGGCACTAGCGGGGGTGGGGAGACCCAGTACTTC.

Comments on this clone: Other DNA sequences of this sample code for an identical CDR3. The chain combines TRBV7-2 with TRBJ2-1; TRBD1 aligns across 8 bases. Trimming cost V 1 base and J 4 bases; bases outside gene matches: 3. The CDR3 is 15 residues long. Germline V CDR1 and CDR2: SGHTA, FQGNSA. CDR3 amino acids: CASSLGTGSYNEQFF. The CDR3 nucleotides are TGTGCCAGCAGCTTAGGGACAGGGTCGTACAATGAGCAGTTCTTC.

The chain carries TRBV27 and TRBJ1-2; 7 positions agree with TRBD1. Germline CDR1 is MNHEY and CDR2 is SMNVEV (reference sequence). Trimming cost V 3 bases and J 9 bases; bases outside gene matches: 7. The CDR3 spans 13 residues. Here the CDR3 reads CASSFDREHSYTF. DNA for the CDR3: TGTGCCAGCAGTTTCGACAGGGAGCATAGCTACACCTTC.

The chain carries TRBV30 and TRBJ2-1, with D hard to call. V was trimmed by 0 bases and J by 4 bases, leaving 16 bases between them. Looked up from germline, CDR1 is GTSNPN and CDR2 is SVGIG (reference sequence). The CDR3 has 16 residues. This CDR3 is CAWSVMLPTQYNEQFF. CDR3 nucleotide sequence: TGTGCCTGGAGTGTAATGCTACCGACACAATACAATGAGCAGTTCTTC.

V and J are TRBV30 and TRBJ2-1, with D perhaps assigned TRBD1 or TRBD2 (5 bases each). CDR1 is GTSNPN and CDR2 is SVGIG in the germline V gene (reference sequence). The V end lost 3 bases, the J end lost 4 bases, and 16 bases lay between the germline ends. The CDR3 is 15 amino acids. The CDR3 DNA reads as TGTGCCTGGAGCCCTCTCCCGGGGACGTACAATGAGCAGTTCTTC. Residues: CAWSPLPGTYNEQFF.

The chain combines TRBV4-2 with TRBJ2-1; tentative D call: TRBD2 (7 bases). Germline V CDR1 and CDR2: LGHNA, YNFKEQ. This CDR3 has 19 amino acids. V was pared by 0 bases and J by 0 bases, with 18 bases between. The CDR3 region is CASSQDAAGATASYNEQFF. The CDR3 DNA sequence: TGTGCCAGCAGCCAAGATGCGGCGGGGGCTACGGCCTCCTACAATGAGCAGTTCTTC.